These 21 T cell receptor beta chains were sequenced from one sample in a study of tumor and adjacent non-tumor tissue in lung cancer (dated by TCRdb to about 2018). Library method: multiplex PCR. The sequencer listed for this sample is Illumina HiSeq 2500. Following protocols modified from ARM-PCR, the researchers constructed TCRbeta libraries through three rounds of nested PCR with primers (Table S4). TCRdb trimmed the raw reads at Q25, called clones with MiXCR and kept productive beta chains. All rows with the same CDR3 protein become a single entry with the most common DNA and genes. The sample table holds approximately 120,000 distinct CDR3 sequences, of which roughly 80% were seen once. The top ten clones comprise approximately 35% of the sample. RNA was isolated from bulk, unsorted tissue, and RNA quality was assessed with a NanoDrop ND-1000 and an Agilent 2100. Sequenced material: lung tumor tissue. These TCRs come from a woman aged 60-70 years with non-small cell lung cancer.

About this clonotype: The junction and the germline gene differ at one end; a read error may be behind it. The rearrangement links TRBV11-2 to TRBJ2-1; the D is unclear. This CDR3 has 13 residues. In germline, CDR1 is SGHAT, CDR2 FQNNGV. The CDR3 spells CASGLTRVGEQFF. The DNA for the CDR3 is TGTGCCAGCGGCTTAACCAGAGTAGGTGAGCAGTTCTTC.

Worth noting for this clonotype: This is likely a read error, given that the CDR3 carries no conserved phenylalanine or tryptophan at its end. The DNA is omitted, as the CDR3 cannot be located on it reliably, and the CDR3 follows TCRdb's listing. The chain employs TRBV6-1 and TRBJ2-6; the DNA was not used to check the table's D call, TRBD2. Counting both end residues, the CDR3 totals 15 amino acids. The germline CDR1 and CDR2 sequences are MNHNS and SASEGT. The CDR3: CANSVEGSGANVLSL.

This clonotype appeared a single time. V is TRBV28 and J is TRBJ2-1; D unresolved. The CDR3 runs to 16 residues. The V end lost 0 bases, the J end lost 1 base, and 10 bases lay between the germline ends. Germline V gives CDR1 MDHEN, CDR2 SYDVKM. Here the CDR3 reads CASSLWGNSSYNEQFF. The CDR3, as DNA: TGTGCCAGCAGTTTATGGGGTAATAGTTCCTACAATGAGCAGTTCTTC.

A few counts support this clonotype. The chain uses TRBV4-1 and TRBJ2-7; D might be TRBD1 (5 bases). The CDR3 has 11 residues. Germline V gene sequence: CDR1 MGHRA, CDR2 YSYEKL. V lost 1 base, J lost 9 bases, and 7 bases lay in between. The CDR3 protein is CASSQGTGQYF. The CDR3 DNA sequence: TGCGCCAGCAGCCAAGGAACAGGGCAGTACTTC.

This clonotype was picked up many times. The V and J genes are TRBV10-1 and TRBJ1-2; unclear D gene. Trimming pared 4 bases from V and 2 bases from J, leaving 8 bases between. The germline CDR1 and CDR2 sequences are WNHNN and SYGVQD (reference sequence). The CDR3 loop spans 13 amino acids. CDR3 region: CASSGTENYGYTF. CDR3 coding DNA: TGCGCCAGCAGTGGAACAGAGAACTATGGCTACACCTTC.

The chain is built from TRBV11-2 and TRBJ1-3; possibly TRBD1 for D (5 bases). Germline V lookup: CDR1 SGHAT, CDR2 FQNNGV. V was trimmed by 0 bases and J by 7 bases, leaving 10 bases between them. CDR3 length: 14 residues. Here the CDR3 reads CASSLDPWGNTIYF. DNA of the CDR3: TGTGCCAGCAGCTTAGACCCATGGGGGAACACCATATATTTT.

V usage is TRBV5-1 and J usage is TRBJ2-5; D is unclear. The CDR3 is made up of 14 amino acids. The germline V gene encodes CDR1 SGHRS and CDR2 YFSETQ. V lost 6 bases and J 3 bases, leaving 15 bases between the germline ends. The CDR3 sequence: CASTSSSHEETQYF. Written as DNA, the CDR3 is TGCGCCAGCACCTCTAGTAGTCACGAAGAGACCCAGTACTTC.

As regards this clonotype: Since a much larger clone is just one base distant, this may be a read error. The CDR3 region is CSAPEDRVCGYTF. The CDR3 DNA sequence: TGCAGTGCCCCTGAAGACAGGGTCTGTGGCTACACCTTC. The V call is TRBV20-1, the J call TRBJ1-2; TRBD1 agrees at 7 bases. Germline V gene lookup returns CDR1 DFQATT and CDR2 SNEGSKA (reference sequence). V lost 6 bases and J lost 7; bases outside the gene matches: 11. CDR3 length: 13 amino acids.

Notes on this clonotype: No conserved phenylalanine or tryptophan ends this CDR3, so it is likely a read error. CDR3 DNA: TGTGCCAGCAGCACTACGAATTCACACCTCCACTAT. This translates into CASSTTNSHLHY. The chain uses TRBV11-2 and TRBJ1-6; D not resolved. The CDR3 has 12 amino acids. Germline lookup yields CDR1 SGHAT and CDR2 FQNNGV.

Comment on this clonotype: This clone may be a read error of a much larger clone one base away. The rearrangement links TRBV6-2 or TRBV6-3 to TRBJ2-7; 7 bases line up with TRBD1. The ends lost 6 bases at V and 3 bases at J; junction bases unmatched: 5. CDR1 and CDR2 from the germline V gene are MNHEY and SVGEGT. This CDR3 is 13 amino acids long. CDR3 in amino acids: CASRPGQYYEQYF. In DNA, the CDR3 is TGTGCCAGCAGACCGGGACAGTACTACGAGCAGTACTTC.

Details on this clonotype: A single base separates this from a much larger clone, so it may be a read error. V usage is TRBV20-1 and J usage is TRBJ2-3; D may be TRBD1 (5 bases). Germline-derived CDR1 and CDR2 are DFQATT and SNEGSKA (reference sequence). Between the trimmed V and J ends, which lost 1 base and 5 bases, there was a span of 16 bases. The CDR3 has 15 amino acids. The CDR3 nucleotides are TGCAGTGCTAGAGCCATAGGGGCCGCGAGAGATACGCAGTATTTT. Amino acids: CSARAIGAARDTQYF.

With regard to this clonotype: This could be a read error, since a much larger clone is one nucleotide away. The final CDR3 position lacks the conserved phenylalanine or tryptophan, pointing to a likely read error. The chain links TRBV6-1 to TRBJ1-5; D uncertain. The V end lost 0 bases, the J end lost 3 bases, and 15 bases lay between the germline ends. The CDR3 covers 17 residues. CDR1 is MNHNS and CDR2 is SASEGT in the germline V gene. The chain's CDR3 is CASSEAHGNSFNQPQHL. Here the CDR3 DNA reads TGTGCCAGCAGTGAAGCCCATGGGAACAGCTTCAATCAGCCCCAGCATTTA.

This clonotype was observed many times. The V gene is TRBV6-2 or TRBV6-3, the J gene TRBJ2-1, with 7 nucleotides matching TRBD1. The CDR3 spans 15 residues. CDR1 is MNHEY, CDR2 SVGEGT, per germline. V was pared by 6 bases and J by 3 bases, with 8 bases of the junction left unmatched. The CDR3 nucleotides are TGTGCCAGCAGCCCTAGACGGGACAGCTACAATGAGCAGTTCTTC. Protein: CASSPRRDSYNEQFF.

Comments on this clonotype: This could be a read error, since a much larger clone is one nucleotide away. The chain is built from TRBV6-5 and TRBJ2-3; 10 bases are shared with TRBD2. CDR1 is MNHEY and CDR2 is SVGAGI in the germline V gene. Trimming at V came to 5 bases and at J to 5 bases, leaving 7 bases not matched to a gene. The CDR3 is made up of 15 amino acids. Here the CDR3 DNA reads TGTGCCAGCAGTGAACTAGCGGGAACCAAAGATACGCAGTATTTT. Translation: CASSELAGTKDTQYF.

V and J are TRBV20-1 and TRBJ2-5; weak D call: TRBD1 (6 bases). Germline V gene data show CDR1 as DFQATT and CDR2 as SNEGSKA (reference sequence). Trimming stripped 0 bases from V and 7 bases from J, with 24 bases between. The CDR3 has 17 residues. CDR3 nucleotide sequence: TGCAGTGCTAGAGATTTCGTGAGTCAGGGGAATCATGGGACCCAGTACTTC. It codes for CSARDFVSQGNHGTQYF.

In regard to this clonotype: Relative to the germline gene, one junction end is altered; a read error may explain this. The J gene is TRBJ2-4, the V gene TRBV20-1; tentatively, D is TRBD2 (6 bases). The CDR3 has 12 residues. Germline assignment: CDR1 DFQATT and CDR2 SNEGSKA (reference sequence). The CDR3 here is CGAPSPSEDQHF. The CDR3 DNA sequence: TGCGGTGCTCCGAGCCCTAGCGAGGACCAGCACTTC.

This clonotype came up once. The genes are TRBV7-2 and TRBJ1-1; perhaps TRBD1 as D (5 bases). The germline gives CDR1 SGHTA, CDR2 FQGNSA. Between the trimmed V and J ends, which lost 0 bases and 11 bases, there was a span of 16 bases. The CDR3 is 14 residues long. In nucleotides, the CDR3 is TGTGCCAGCAGCTTAGCGCGGGACTTATGGGAGGCTTTCTTT. As protein: CASSLARDLWEAFF.

This clonotype was detected many times. This chain links TRBV28 with TRBJ2-7; tentative D call: TRBD1 (6 bases). This CDR3 has 14 amino acids. Between the trimmed V and J ends, which lost 10 bases and 2 bases, there was a span of 18 bases. Germline V CDR1 and CDR2: MDHEN, SYDVKM. The CDR3 DNA reads as TGTGCCACCCTGACGACAGGCCTTCCCTACGAGCAGTACTTC. Its protein is CATLTTGLPYEQYF.

For this clonotype: No conserved phenylalanine or tryptophan ends this CDR3, so it is likely a read error. CDR3 nucleotide sequence: TGTGCCAGCTTCCTGGACAGGGGTCAGCCCCAGCATTAT. The encoded protein is CASFLDRGQPQHY. The chain employs TRBV11-2 and TRBJ1-5, with 9 nucleotides matching TRBD1. Per germline, CDR1 SGHAT and CDR2 FQNNGV. The CDR3 loop spans 13 amino acids. Trimming took 8 bases from V and 6 from J; bases not matched to a gene: 5.

Concerning this clonotype itself: This CDR3 fails to terminate in the conserved phenylalanine or tryptophan, so it likely reflects a read error. The chain is built from TRBV6-6 and TRBJ2-1, with D possibly being TRBD1 or TRBD2 (5 bases each). This CDR3 is built from 15 residues. V was clipped by 6 bases and J by 7 bases, with 19 bases between them. Germline CDR1 is MNHNY and CDR2 is SVGAGI (reference sequence). The CDR3 here is CASRKGLTGRNEQFV. As DNA, the CDR3 is TGTGCCAGCAGAAAAGGGCTAACGGGACGGAATGAGCAGTTCGTC.

On this clonotype: One end of the junction is discordant with germline, which a read error may explain. The chain recombines TRBV20-1 with TRBJ2-1; tentatively, D is TRBD2 (6 bases). Per the germline V gene, CDR1 is DFQATT and CDR2 is SNEGSKA (reference sequence). The CDR3 sequence is 15 residues long. Written as DNA, the CDR3 is TGCGGTGCTAAGCCGGGAGCCCAGGCGGCCAGTGAGCAGTTCTTC. Its protein product is CGAKPGAQAASEQFF.